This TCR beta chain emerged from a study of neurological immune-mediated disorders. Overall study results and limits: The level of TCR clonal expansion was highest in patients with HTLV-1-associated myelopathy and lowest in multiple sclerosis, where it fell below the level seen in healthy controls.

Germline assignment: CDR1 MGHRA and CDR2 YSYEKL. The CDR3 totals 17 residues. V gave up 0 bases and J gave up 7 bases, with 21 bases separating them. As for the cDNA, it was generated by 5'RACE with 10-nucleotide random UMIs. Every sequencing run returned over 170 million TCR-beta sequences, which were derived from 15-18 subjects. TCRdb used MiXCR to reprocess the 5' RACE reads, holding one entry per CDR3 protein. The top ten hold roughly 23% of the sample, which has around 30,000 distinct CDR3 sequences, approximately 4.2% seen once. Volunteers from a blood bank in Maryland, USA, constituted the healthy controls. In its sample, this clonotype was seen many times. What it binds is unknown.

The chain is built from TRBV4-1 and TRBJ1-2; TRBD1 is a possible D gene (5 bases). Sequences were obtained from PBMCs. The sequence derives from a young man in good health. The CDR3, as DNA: TGCGCCAGCAGCCAAGATTCCCGGGACCGAGGGAGTAGTGGCTACACCTTC. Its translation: CASSQDSRDRGSSGYTF.